This T cell receptor (beta chain) was recorded in a study of shared clonotypes between healthy human individuals. Across the whole study: The donors, a couple of women and a few men, were aged 18 to 49.

Germline V gene data show CDR1 as MRHNA and CDR2 as SNTAGT. The CDR3 length is 15 residues. V was cut by 6 bases and J by 5 bases, with 18 bases left in between. At deep level, the assay was performed. Assay used: immunoSEQ multiplex PCR; TCRdb lists only in-frame clones, some missing. The table includes some 580,000 clones, around 97% detected once. The chain couples TRBV6-4 to TRBJ2-3; tentative D call: TRBD2 (5 bases). This TCR came from a woman in her twenties or thirties in good health. Sequencing used naive CD4+ T cells sorted from blood. Indicated subset: CD45RA+ positively selected. The CDR3 DNA sequence: TGTGCCAGCAGGAGGTCGAGGGCCGAGGGAGATACGCAGTATTTT. Protein: CASRRSRAEGDTQYF.